This T cell receptor (beta chain) was sequenced for a study of blood T cell repertoires in COVID-19 (dated by TCRdb to between 2020 and 2021). At the level of the whole study: Samples from collaborators originated in the United States, Italy and Spain and spanned both the acute and convalescent phases of COVID-19. The prospective study material was composed of cDNA or gDNA derived from T cells, B-cell-depleted T cells, or PBMCs. The sample metadata nearly always contained a de-identified subject ID, COVID-19 status, age in years and sex. A freely available public database, intended as a resource for researchers studying the immune response to SARS-CoV-2, is where the repertoires were released. Subjects who had been exposed to COVID-19, were actively infected with it, or had recovered from it provided the deeply sampled blood TCRbeta repertoires that made up the dataset. Samples came from the ongoing ImmuneRACE study (first 160 participants) plus 1,254 subjects from 6 global collaborators. Where HLA class I and class II types were available, the types were taken from metadata supplied by the sample provider, not from assay-based typing. What the authors observed across the whole study: The quantity of clinical and demographic metadata differed by source and by participant and was supplied without curation.

For this clone: Its antigen remains unidentified. Base qualities are missing; no much larger clone stands one base away.

Collaborating institutions collected whole blood in K2EDTA tubes following their own protocols. Collaborator samples were shipped for TCRbeta analysis as frozen whole blood, isolated PBMCs, or DNA extracted from either sample type. Spanning cysteine to phenylalanine, the CDR3 consists of 19 amino acids. CDR3 DNA is the only sequence kept; it has 57 bases, read in frame from the first base. From the germline V gene (reference sequence), CDR1 is LNHDA and CDR2 is SQIVND. Germline trimming: 5 bases from V, 6 bases from J; junction bases outside gene matches: 15. TCRbeta CDR3 regions were amplified from genomic DNA using the immunoSEQ Assay, a bias-controlled multiplex PCR. Per the original workflow: Nucleated cell counts per sample were estimated from amplification of reference gene primers within the assay. To quantify the absolute abundance of each unique TCRbeta CDR3 rearrangement, sequence reads were collapsed and filtered. Productive Simpson clonality was computed per sample as the square root of Simpson's diversity index over productive rearrangements. The table comes from immuneACCESS by way of TCRdb, which keeps in-frame sequences with V and J called. Part of the clones is missing from these tables; in studies checked, under half for an unresolved V gene and the rest for unknown reasons. The DNA was the basis for D and trimming; V, J and clone size are from that table. The sample contains some 160,000 clones, 83% of them found a single time. The ten largest clones capture approximately 2% of the sample.

This receptor was identified in a woman older than 75 with acute or convalescent COVID-19. Sequenced material: peripheral blood. The V and J segments used are TRBV19 and TRBJ2-1, and 14 junctional nucleotides match TRBD2. The CDR3 reads CASSVFIGLAGGGINEQFF. The bases are TGTGCCAGTAGTGTCTTTATTGGACTAGCGGGGGGCGGTATCAATGAGCAGTTCTTC.